Shown below are 2 T cell receptor beta chains from a single sample sequenced in a study of T cell changes during pregnancy in multiple sclerosis. This table comes from immunoSEQ multiplex PCR, and its TCRdb copy is limited to in-frame clones, with some not included. The sample holds more than 65,000 clones; about 91% are singletons and the top ten take about 2.3%. The sample in question was peripheral blood, obtained in the first trimester of pregnancy. These receptors originate from a female donor with multiple sclerosis, enrolled in a pregnancy study.

This chain connects TRBV29-1 to TRBJ2-3; TRBD2 matches 12 bases. The J segment lost 8 bases and the V segment lost 7 bases, leaving 7 bases of the junction unmatched. From germline, CDR1 is SQVTM and CDR2 ANQGSEA. The CDR3 spans 13 residues. This CDR3 is CSALAGGGGTQYF. CDR3 DNA sequence: TGCAGCGCCCTAGCGGGAGGGGGGGGTACGCAGTATTTT.

This chain joins TRBV5-1 and TRBJ1-5, with 11 bases lining up with TRBD1. The length of the CDR3 is 16 residues. The ends lost 0 bases at V and 4 bases at J; junction bases unmatched: 3. Germline CDR1 and CDR2: SGHRS and YFSETQ. The CDR3 region is CASSLGGTGGNQPQHF. Written as DNA, the CDR3 is TGCGCCAGCAGCTTGGGGGGGACAGGGGGAAATCAGCCCCAGCATTTT.